Included here is one TCR beta chain sequence, with context. V gave up 3 bases and J gave up 2 bases; unmatched junction bases: 10. CDR1 SGHRS and CDR2 YFSETQ come from the germline V gene. CDR3 length equals 17 residues. This sample stems from a study of blood T cell repertoires in COVID-19. The table came from immunoSEQ multiplex PCR; TCRdb's copy has only in-frame clones and leaves some out. The sample includes 300,000 to 450,000 clones, around 87% of them seen just once. The TCR sequence derives from a human donor in a cohort sampled during active COVID-19. Sequenced input: peripheral blood. The V and J genes are TRBV5-1 and TRBJ2-5, with 10 bases aligning to TRBD2. For the CDR3, the DNA is TGCGCCAGCAGCTACGGCTCTGTAGCGGGGGGACAAGAGACCCAGTACTTC. As protein: CASSYGSVAGGQETQYF.